Listed below are T cell receptor beta chains from one sample, sequenced in a study of a mutant IDH1 vaccine in newly diagnosed glioma. The antigens of these receptors remain unknown. TCRdb's copy holds only in-frame clones and misses some; the assay was immunoSEQ multiplex PCR. The sample includes fewer than 40,000 clones, 80% to 95% of them seen just once. The sequences come from PBMCs, collected from a glioma patient whose treatment included an IDH1 peptide vaccine. The receptors stem from a woman aged 40 to 50 with glioma. Both conserved end residues are part of each CDR3. Fields, in order: clone size, D gene, V gene, J gene, CDR3 DNA, CDR3 protein. D genes are given only for firm matches. Size tells how often a clone was seen (once, few, many) or the class of an expanded clone, and some rows leave it out.

>once|NA|TRBV5-1|TRBJ2-1
TGCGCCAGCAGCTTGGAAGGGGGGGAGCTCTATGAGCAGTTCTTC
CASSLEGGELYEQFF
>NA|TRBD2|TRBV4-3|TRBJ2-1
TGCGCCAGCAGCCAACTAGCGGGGGGGTACAATGAGCAGTTCTTC
CASSQLAGGYNEQFF
>once|NA|TRBV6-5|TRBJ1-2
TGTGCCAGCACCCGGACCGGGCCTAACTATGGCTACACCTTC
CASTRTGPNYGYTF
>few|NA|TRBV19|TRBJ2-7
TGTGCCAGTAGTATACGGGTCGGGGGCTACGAGCAGTACTTC
CASSIRVGGYEQYF
>NA|TRBD2|TRBV4-1|TRBJ2-3
TGCGCCAGCAGCCAAGGACTAGCGGGGGCCAGCACAGATACGCAGTATTTT
CASSQGLAGASTDTQYF
>NA|TRBD2|TRBV7-2|TRBJ2-1
TGTGCCAGCAGCCCACTCTCTAGCGGGGGGGCCAGGGAGCAGTTCTTC
CASSPLSSGGAREQFF
>once|TRBD1|TRBV10-3|TRBJ1-3
TGTGCCAGCCACCGGGACAGGGCTAGTACTGGAAACACCATATATTTT
CASHRDRASTGNTIYF
>NA|NA|TRBV6-1|TRBJ1-5
TGTGCCAGCATTGAGACAGGTAATCAGCCCCAGCATTTT
CASIETGNQPQHF
>NA|NA|TRBV5-1|TRBJ2-7
TGCGCCAGCAGCTTGGGACAGATGATTGCTTTAAACGAGCAGTACTTC
CASSLGQMIALNEQYF
>NA|TRBD1|TRBV2|TRBJ1-5
TGTGCCAGCAATCTGGACAGGGATCAGCCCCAGCATTTT
CASNLDRDQPQHF
>NA|NA|TRBV13|TRBJ2-5
TGTGCCAGCAGCCCAGGCCCGATTGGTCGTGCGGAGACCCAGTACTTC
CASSPGPIGRAETQYF
>NA|NA|TRBV18|TRBJ2-2
TGTGCCAGCTCACCACAAACAGGCGTGAACACCGGGGAGCTGTTTTTT
CASSPQTGVNTGELFF
>NA|NA|TRBV7-2|TRBJ1-6
TGTGCCAGCAGCTTCGCCGGGGGACCAACCGGCCTCTATAATTCACCCCTCCACTTT
CASSFAGGPTGLYNSPLHF
>NA|NA|TRBV7-6|TRBJ2-1
TGTGCCAGCAGCAAATACAGGAATAATGAGCAGTTCTTC
CASSKYRNNEQFF
>NA|NA|TRBV6-5|TRBJ1-4
TGTGCCAGCAGTTACAGTCCGGGGGGGGGTGAAAAACTGTTTTTT
CASSYSPGGGEKLFF
>NA|TRBD1|TRBV5-6|TRBJ1-2
TGTGCCAGCAGCTTGTGGGGGACAGGGTTCAACTATGGCTACACCTTC
CASSLWGTGFNYGYTF
>NA|TRBD1|TRBV7-2|TRBJ2-7
TGTGCCAGCAGCCGGGACAGGATAAGCTCCTACGAGCAGTACTTC
CASSRDRISSYEQYF
>NA|NA|TRBV6-5|TRBJ1-2
TGTGCCAGCGCCCCCGGATGGGGGGCGGATGGCTACACCTTC
CASAPGWGADGYTF
>NA|NA|TRBV7-8|TRBJ2-3
TGTGCCAGCAGCAACCGGCGACCAAGTTCCCGTGCAGATACGCAGTATTTT
CASSNRRPSSRADTQYF
>NA|NA|TRBV2|TRBJ2-6
TGTGCCGGCGTCAACAGTTACTCTGGGGCCAACGTCCTGACTTTC
CAGVNSYSGANVLTF
>NA|NA|TRBV18|TRBJ1-2
TGTGCCAGCTCACCTTTACAGGGAACGGATAACTATGGCTACACCTTC
CASSPLQGTDNYGYTF
>NA|NA|TRBV5-1|TRBJ2-5
TGCGCCAGCAGCTTGGCCGGAAGGACTGAGGAGACCCAGTACTTC
CASSLAGRTEETQYF
>few|NA|TRBV30|TRBJ1-1
TGTGCCTGGAGTTTCGTCGCGAACACTGAAGCTTTCTTT
CAWSFVANTEAFF
>NA|NA|TRBV19|TRBJ1-4
TGTGCCAGTAGTATAAACCCTGCCAGGAAAAACGAAAAACTGTTTTTT
CASSINPARKNEKLFF
>NA|NA|TRBV6-5|TRBJ2-2
TGTGCCAGCGGGCGGCAGGGATTCACCGGGGAGCTGTTTTTT
CASGRQGFTGELFF
>NA|TRBD1|TRBV6-5|TRBJ1-4
TGTGCCAGCAGTTACGGGACAGGGGGGGTTGGAAAACTGTTTTTT
CASSYGTGGVGKLFF
>NA|NA|TRBV2|TRBJ2-2
TGTGCCAGCTGCCAGAGCACCGGGGAGCTGTTTTTT
CASCQSTGELFF
>NA|NA|TRBV2|TRBJ2-1
TGTGCCAGCAGTGGGCCCAGGGGCCCTTCCTACAATGAGCAGTTCTTC
CASSGPRGPSYNEQFF
>NA|NA|TRBV11-3|TRBJ2-3
TGTGCCAGCAGCCCTTCACGCGGGGGCATAACAGATACGCAGTATTTT
CASSPSRGGITDTQYF
>once|NA|TRBV12-5|TRBJ1-2
TGTGCTAGTGGTAGGGGGGGCTCGGGCTATGGCTACACCTTC
CASGRGGSGYGYTF
>NA|TRBD1|TRBV2|TRBJ1-1
TGTGCCAGCAGTTTAACAGGGGTGGGCACTGAAGCTTTCTTT
CASSLTGVGTEAFF
>NA|NA|TRBV6-6|TRBJ1-5
TGTGCCGGCTCGATTTGGAGCAATCAGCCCCAGCATTTT
CAGSIWSNQPQHF
>NA|TRBD1|TRBV29-1|TRBJ2-3
TGCAGCGGGGGACAGATCACAGATACGCAGTATTTT
CSGGQITDTQYF
>NA|TRBD2|TRBV5-4|TRBJ2-1
TGTGCCAGCAGCTGGGGGGGGGACAATGAGCAGTTCTTC
CASSWGGDNEQFF
>NA|TRBD1|TRBV7-2|TRBJ1-1
TGTGCCAGCAGCACCCGACAGGGTGGGGTCACTGAAGCTTTCTTT
CASSTRQGGVTEAFF
>NA|TRBD1|TRBV6-1|TRBJ1-4
TGTGCCGGAAACAGGGGCTCTAATGAAAAACTGTTTTTT
CAGNRGSNEKLFF
>once|NA|TRBV30|TRBJ1-1
TGTGCCTGGGCCCAGCCGAACACTGAAGCTTTCTTT
CAWAQPNTEAFF
>NA|TRBD2|TRBV7-8|TRBJ2-5
TGTGCCAGCAGCTCCTGGACTAGCTTAGAGACCCAGTACTTC
CASSSWTSLETQYF
>NA|TRBD1|TRBV19|TRBJ2-7
TGTGCCAGTAGTAGTGGACAGGCACCCTACGAGCAGTACTTC
CASSSGQAPYEQYF
>NA|NA|TRBV7-7|TRBJ1-5
TGTGCTAGCAGCTTGGAATTAGGCGGGTACAATCAGCCCCAGCATTTT
CASSLELGGYNQPQHF
>once|TRBD1|TRBV6-5|TRBJ1-2
TGTGCCAGCAGTACAGGGGGGAAAAGCTATGGCTACACCTTC
CASSTGGKSYGYTF
>NA|NA|TRBV7-9|TRBJ2-1
TGTGCCAGCAGCACCACCGGGACAACCTACAATGAGCAGTTCTTC
CASSTTGTTYNEQFF
>once|NA|TRBV18|TRBJ1-5
TGTGCCAGCTCACCGTCAGACGGTCAGCCCCAGCATTTT
CASSPSDGQPQHF
>NA|NA|TRBV4-1|TRBJ1-4
TGCGCCAGCAGGTCCTCCGGCACAAATGAAAAACTGTTTTTT
CASRSSGTNEKLFF
>NA|TRBD1|TRBV5-6|TRBJ1-3
TGTGCCAGCAGCTTGAGGGCAAGGGACAGATACTCTGGAAACACCATATATTTT
CASSLRARDRYSGNTIYF
>NA|TRBD1|TRBV10-3|TRBJ2-2
TGTGCCATCAAGGGGGCCCAACTTTCCGGGGAGCTGTTTTTT
CAIKGAQLSGELFF
>NA|TRBD1|TRBV4-2|TRBJ1-3
TGTGCCAGCAGCCAGGTGCGACAGGGCCTCTCTGGAAACACCATATATTTT
CASSQVRQGLSGNTIYF
>NA|NA|TRBV30|TRBJ2-7
TGTGCCTGGACATGGGGTAGCACCTACGAGCAGTACTTC
CAWTWGSTYEQYF
>NA|NA|TRBV29-1|TRBJ1-1
TGCAGCGCCGGGGATCTGAACACTGAAGCTTTCTTT
CSAGDLNTEAFF
>NA|NA|TRBV5-4|TRBJ1-3
TGTGCCAGCAGCTCGACCGGGGGAAACACCATATATTTT
CASSSTGGNTIYF
>NA|NA|TRBV5-4|TRBJ1-1
TGTGCCAGCAGCTTGGAGATCATGAACACTGAAGCTTTCTTT
CASSLEIMNTEAFF
>NA|NA|TRBV5-1|TRBJ2-5
TGCGCCAGCAGCTTGGGGGCTGGACGGAGCCAAGAGACCCAGTACTTC
CASSLGAGRSQETQYF
>NA|NA|TRBV4-1|TRBJ2-7
TGCGCCAGCAGCCAAGAAACAGGGTCCGAGCAGTACTTC
CASSQETGSEQYF